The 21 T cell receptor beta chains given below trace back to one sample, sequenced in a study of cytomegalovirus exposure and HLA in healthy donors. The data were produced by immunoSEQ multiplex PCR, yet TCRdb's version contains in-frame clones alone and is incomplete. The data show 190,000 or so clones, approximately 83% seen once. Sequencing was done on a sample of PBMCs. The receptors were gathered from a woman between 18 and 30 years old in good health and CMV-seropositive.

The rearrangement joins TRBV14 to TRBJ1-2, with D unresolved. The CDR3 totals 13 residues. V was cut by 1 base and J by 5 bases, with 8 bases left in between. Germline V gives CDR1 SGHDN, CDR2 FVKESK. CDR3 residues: CASSQGLRYGYTF. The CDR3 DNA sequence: TGTGCCAGCAGCCAAGGACTTCGATATGGCTACACCTTC. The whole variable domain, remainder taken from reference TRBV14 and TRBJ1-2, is EAGVTQFPSHSVIEKGQTVTLRCDPISGHDNLYWYRRVMGKEIKFLLHFVKESKQDESGMPNNRFLAERTGGTYSTLKVQPAELEDSGVYFCASSQGLRYGYTFGSGTRLTVV.

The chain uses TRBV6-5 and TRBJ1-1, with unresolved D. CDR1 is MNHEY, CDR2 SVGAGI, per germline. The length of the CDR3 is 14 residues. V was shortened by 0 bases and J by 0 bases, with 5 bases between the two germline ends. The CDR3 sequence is CASSYSLMNTEAFF. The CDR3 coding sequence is TGTGCCAGCAGTTACTCGCTAATGAACACTGAAGCTTTCTTT.

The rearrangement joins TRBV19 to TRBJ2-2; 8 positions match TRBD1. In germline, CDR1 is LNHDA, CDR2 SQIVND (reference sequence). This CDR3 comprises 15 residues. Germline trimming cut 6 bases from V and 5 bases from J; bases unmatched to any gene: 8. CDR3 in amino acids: CASREDRVGTGELFF. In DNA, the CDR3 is TGTGCCAGTAGGGAGGACAGGGTTGGGACCGGGGAGCTGTTTTTT.

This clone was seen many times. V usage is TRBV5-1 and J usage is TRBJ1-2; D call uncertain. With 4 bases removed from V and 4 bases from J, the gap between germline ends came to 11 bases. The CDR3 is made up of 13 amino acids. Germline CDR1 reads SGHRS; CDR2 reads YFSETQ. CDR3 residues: CASSDDGSYGYTF. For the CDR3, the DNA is TGCGCCAGCAGCGACGACGGGAGCTATGGCTACACCTTC.

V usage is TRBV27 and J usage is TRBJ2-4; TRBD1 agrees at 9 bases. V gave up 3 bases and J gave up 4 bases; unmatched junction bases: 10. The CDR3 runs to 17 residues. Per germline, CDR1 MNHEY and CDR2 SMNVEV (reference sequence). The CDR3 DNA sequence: TGTGCCAGCAGTTTCCTCGCCGGGGACAGGGTAAAAAACATTCAGTACTTC. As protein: CASSFLAGDRVKNIQYF.

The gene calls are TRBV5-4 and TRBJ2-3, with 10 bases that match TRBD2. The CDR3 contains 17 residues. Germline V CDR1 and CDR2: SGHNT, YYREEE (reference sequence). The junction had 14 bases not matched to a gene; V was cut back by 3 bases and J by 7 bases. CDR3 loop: CASSWDPQRGGGNTQYF. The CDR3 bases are TGTGCCAGCAGCTGGGATCCCCAGCGGGGGGGCGGAAATACGCAGTATTTT.

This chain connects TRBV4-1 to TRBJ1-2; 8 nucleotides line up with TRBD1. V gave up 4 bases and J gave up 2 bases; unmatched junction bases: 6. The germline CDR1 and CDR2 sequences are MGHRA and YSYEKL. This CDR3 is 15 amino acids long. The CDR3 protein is CASSPSGTGNYGYTF. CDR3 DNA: TGCGCCAGCAGCCCCTCCGGGACAGGAAACTATGGCTACACCTTC.

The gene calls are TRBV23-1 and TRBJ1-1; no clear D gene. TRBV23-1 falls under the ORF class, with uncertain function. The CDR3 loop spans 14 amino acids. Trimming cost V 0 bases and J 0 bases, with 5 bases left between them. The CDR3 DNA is TGCGCCAGCAGTCAATCGTCAGTGAACACTGAAGCTTTCTTT. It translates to CASSQSSVNTEAFF.

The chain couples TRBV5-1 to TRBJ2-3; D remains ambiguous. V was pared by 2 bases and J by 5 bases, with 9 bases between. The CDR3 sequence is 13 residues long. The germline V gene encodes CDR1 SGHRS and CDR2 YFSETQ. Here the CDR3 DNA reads TGCGCCAGCAGCTTCGGGTTGGAAGATACGCAGTATTTT. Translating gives CASSFGLEDTQYF.

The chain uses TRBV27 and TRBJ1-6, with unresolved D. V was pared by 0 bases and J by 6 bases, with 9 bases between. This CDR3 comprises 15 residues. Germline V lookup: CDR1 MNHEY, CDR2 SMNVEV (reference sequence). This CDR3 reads CASSLSLTVNSPLHF. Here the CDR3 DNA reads TGTGCCAGCAGTTTATCCCTTACAGTTAATTCACCCCTCCACTTT.

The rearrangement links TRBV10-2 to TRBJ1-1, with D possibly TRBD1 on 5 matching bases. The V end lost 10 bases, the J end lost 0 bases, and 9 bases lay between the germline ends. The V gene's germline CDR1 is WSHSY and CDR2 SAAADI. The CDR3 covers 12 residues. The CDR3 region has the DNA TGCGCCACCCGGGGGATGAACACTGAAGCTTTCTTT. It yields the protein CATRGMNTEAFF.

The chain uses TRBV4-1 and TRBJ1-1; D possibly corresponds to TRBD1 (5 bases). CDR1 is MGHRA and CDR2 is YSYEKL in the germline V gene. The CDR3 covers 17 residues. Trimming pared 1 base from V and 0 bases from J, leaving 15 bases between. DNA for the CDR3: TGCGCCAGCAGCCAAGGTAGGTCAGGGTGGCTGAACACTGAAGCTTTCTTT. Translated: CASSQGRSGWLNTEAFF.

The CDR3 loop reads CASSITWTGDQAFF. The CDR3 DNA reads as TGTGCCAGTAGTATAACCTGGACAGGGGACCAAGCTTTCTTT. This chain uses TRBV19 with TRBJ1-1; 9 nucleotides align to TRBD1. The CDR3 is 14 amino acids. Germline assignment: CDR1 LNHDA and CDR2 SQIVND (reference sequence). V dropped 2 bases and J dropped 9; count of bases not matched to a gene: 7.

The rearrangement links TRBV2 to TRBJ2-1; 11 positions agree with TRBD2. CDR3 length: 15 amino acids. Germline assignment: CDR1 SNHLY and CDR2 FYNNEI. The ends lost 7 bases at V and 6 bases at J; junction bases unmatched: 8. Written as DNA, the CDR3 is TGTGCCAGCACCATGACTAGCGGGGTAGGCAATGAGCAGTTCTTC. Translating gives CASTMTSGVGNEQFF.

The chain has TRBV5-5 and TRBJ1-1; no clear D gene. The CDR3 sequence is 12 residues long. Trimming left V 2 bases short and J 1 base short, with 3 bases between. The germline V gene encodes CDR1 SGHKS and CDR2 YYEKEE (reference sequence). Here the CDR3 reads CASSFWNTEAFF. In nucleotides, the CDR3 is TGTGCCAGCAGCTTCTGGAACACTGAAGCTTTCTTT.

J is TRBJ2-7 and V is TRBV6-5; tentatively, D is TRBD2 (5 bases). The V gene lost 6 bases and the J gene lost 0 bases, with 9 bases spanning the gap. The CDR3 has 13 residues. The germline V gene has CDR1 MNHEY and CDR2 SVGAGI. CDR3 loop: CASSRGLSYEQYF. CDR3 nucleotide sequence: TGTGCCAGCAGCCGGGGTCTCTCCTACGAGCAGTACTTC.

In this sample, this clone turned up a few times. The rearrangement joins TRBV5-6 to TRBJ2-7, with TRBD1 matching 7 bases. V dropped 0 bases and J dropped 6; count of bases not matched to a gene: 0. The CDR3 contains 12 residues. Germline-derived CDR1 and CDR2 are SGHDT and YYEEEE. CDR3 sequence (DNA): TGTGCCAGCAGCTTGGGACAGGGCGAGCAGTACTTC. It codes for CASSLGQGEQYF.

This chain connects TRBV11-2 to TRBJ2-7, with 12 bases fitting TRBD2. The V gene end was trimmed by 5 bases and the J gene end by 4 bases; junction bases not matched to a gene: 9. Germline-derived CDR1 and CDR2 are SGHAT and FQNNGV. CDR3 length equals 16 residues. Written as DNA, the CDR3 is TGTGCCAGCAGCACTTTACTAGCGGGGGGAGGATACGAGCAGTACTTC. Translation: CASSTLLAGGGYEQYF.

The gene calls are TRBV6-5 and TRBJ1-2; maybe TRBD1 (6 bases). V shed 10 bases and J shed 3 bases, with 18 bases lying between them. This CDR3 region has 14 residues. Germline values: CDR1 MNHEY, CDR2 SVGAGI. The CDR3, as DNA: TGTGCCACCCACGCAGGGGCCATCGACTATGGCTACACCTTC. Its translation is CATHAGAIDYGYTF.

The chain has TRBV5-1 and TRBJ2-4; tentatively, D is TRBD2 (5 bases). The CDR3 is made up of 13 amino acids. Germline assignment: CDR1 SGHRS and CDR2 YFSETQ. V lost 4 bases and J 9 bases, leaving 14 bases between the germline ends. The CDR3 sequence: CASSDSASGIQYF. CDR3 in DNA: TGCGCCAGCAGCGATAGCGCGTCTGGCATTCAGTACTTC.

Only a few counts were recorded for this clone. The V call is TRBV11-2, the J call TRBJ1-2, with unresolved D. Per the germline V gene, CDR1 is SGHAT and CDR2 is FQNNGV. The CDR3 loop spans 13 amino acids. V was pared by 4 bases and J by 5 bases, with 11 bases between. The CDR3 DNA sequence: TGTGCCAGCAGCTCCCAGGCACGGTATGGCTACACCTTC. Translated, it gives CASSSQARYGYTF.